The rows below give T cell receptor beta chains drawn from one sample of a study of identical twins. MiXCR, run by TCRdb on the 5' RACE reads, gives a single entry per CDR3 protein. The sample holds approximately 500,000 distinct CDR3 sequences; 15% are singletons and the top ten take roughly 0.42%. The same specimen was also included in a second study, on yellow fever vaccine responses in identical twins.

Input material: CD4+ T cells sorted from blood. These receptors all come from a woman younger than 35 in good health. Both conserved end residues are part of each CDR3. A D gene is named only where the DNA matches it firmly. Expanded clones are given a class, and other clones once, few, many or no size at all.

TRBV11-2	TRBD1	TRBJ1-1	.	TGTGCCAGCAGCTCGGACAGGGACACTGAAGCTTTCTTT	CASSSDRDTEAFF
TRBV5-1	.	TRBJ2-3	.	TGCGCCAGCAGCTCAAAGCGAATAGCGGCTAGCACAGATACGCAGTATTTT	CASSSKRIAASTDTQYF
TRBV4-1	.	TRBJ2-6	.	TGCGCCAGCAGCCGCGAACCGGGACATCCCTCTGGGGCCAACGTCCTGACTTTC	CASSREPGHPSGANVLTF
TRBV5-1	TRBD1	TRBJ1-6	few	TGCGCCAGCAGAGCGGGACAGGGAGCGAATTCACCCCTCCACTTT	CASRAGQGANSPLHF
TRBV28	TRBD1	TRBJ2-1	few	TGTGCCAGCTCGACAGGGGGTCGGAATGAGCAGTTCTTC	CASSTGGRNEQFF
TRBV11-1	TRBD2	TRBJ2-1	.	TGTGCCAGCAGCTTAGCGGGGGAATCGAGACTAGCGGTCTCCGAGCAGTTCTTC	CASSLAGESRLAVSEQFF
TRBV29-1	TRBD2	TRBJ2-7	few	TGCAGCTCCCTACCACAGCGGGATTTCAACGAGCAGTACTTC	CSSLPQRDFNEQYF
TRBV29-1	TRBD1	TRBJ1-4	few	TGCAGCGCAAAAGGGGACAGAGGAGGAGTTGCAACTAATGAAAAACTGTTTTTT	CSAKGDRGGVATNEKLFF
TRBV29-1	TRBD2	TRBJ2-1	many	TGCAGCGTTGACCTCTCCAAGACTAGCGGGGAGGTTGAGCAGTTCTTC	CSVDLSKTSGEVEQFF
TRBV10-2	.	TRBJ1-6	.	TGCGCCAGCAGTGATTCTCCGGTCACCTATAATTCACCCCTCCACTTT	CASSDSPVTYNSPLHF